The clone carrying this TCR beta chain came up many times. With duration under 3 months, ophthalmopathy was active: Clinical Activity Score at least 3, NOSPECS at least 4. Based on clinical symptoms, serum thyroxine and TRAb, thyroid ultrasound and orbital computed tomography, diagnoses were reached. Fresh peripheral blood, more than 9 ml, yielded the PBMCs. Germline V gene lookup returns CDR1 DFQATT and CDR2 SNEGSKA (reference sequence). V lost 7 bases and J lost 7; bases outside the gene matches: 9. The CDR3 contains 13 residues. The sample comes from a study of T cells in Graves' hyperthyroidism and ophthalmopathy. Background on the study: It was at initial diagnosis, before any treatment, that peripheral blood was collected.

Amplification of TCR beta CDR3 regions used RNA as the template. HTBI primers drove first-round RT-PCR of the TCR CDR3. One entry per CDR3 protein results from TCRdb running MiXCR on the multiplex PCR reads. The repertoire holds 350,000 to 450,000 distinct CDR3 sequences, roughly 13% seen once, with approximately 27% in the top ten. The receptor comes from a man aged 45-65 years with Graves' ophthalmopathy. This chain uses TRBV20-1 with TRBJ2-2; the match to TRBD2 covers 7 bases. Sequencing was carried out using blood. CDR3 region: CSVPLAASGELFF. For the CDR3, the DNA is TGCAGTGTTCCCCTAGCGGCTAGCGGGGAGCTGTTTTTT.